This T cell receptor beta chain derives from a study of blood T cell repertoires in COVID-19. The CDR3 is made up of 13 amino acids. CDR1 SGHAT and CDR2 FQNNGV come from the germline V gene. V dropped 6 bases and J dropped 3; count of bases not matched to a gene: 4. Assay used: immunoSEQ multiplex PCR; TCRdb lists only in-frame clones, some missing. There are 40,000 to 60,000 clones in the sample; roughly 88% occur only once, and roughly 14% lies in the top ten. This receptor was taken from a human donor in a cohort sampled during active COVID-19. The chain couples TRBV11-2 to TRBJ2-5; 7 bases line up with TRBD2. Sequencing was performed on peripheral blood. The CDR3 loop reads CASRASGEETQYF. The CDR3 DNA reads TGTGCCAGCAGGGCTAGCGGAGAAGAGACCCAGTACTTC. Using reference TRBV11-2 and TRBJ2-5 for the parts outside the CDR3, the full variable domain is EAGVAQSPRYKIIEKRQSVAFWCNPISGHATLYWYQQILGQGPKLLIQFQNNGVVDDSQLPKDRFSAERLKGVDSTLKIQPAKLEDSAVYLCASRASGEETQYFGPGTRLLVL.